This entry concerns a single T cell receptor (beta chain). Its antigen target is currently unknown. No base quality values were provided; no much bigger clone lies one nucleotide off. The data derive from a study of glioma-infiltrating T cells after dendritic cell vaccination listed by TCRdb under 2016. Regarding the research as a whole: The cohort included some 15 glioblastoma patients drawn from Phase I and II dendritic cell vaccination trials, of whom 9 were newly diagnosed and 6 had recurrent disease. Patients received autologous tumor lysate-pulsed dendritic cell vaccination between the early 2000s and the early 2010s. The vaccine was prepared from monocyte-derived dendritic cells that were cultured for more than six days with IL-4 and GM-CSF and then pulsed overnight with autologous tumor lysate. Patients received three intradermal dendritic cell vaccine injections at biweekly intervals in the arm below the axilla. In glioblastoma patients vaccinated with dendritic cells, deep sequencing of TCR beta CDR3 regions served to measure the amount of tumor-infiltrating lymphocytes and to compare repertoires between tumor and blood. TCR sequencing metrics, including TIL content and tumor-blood repertoire overlap, were correlated with survival after dendritic cell vaccination.

To be selected, patients needed enough residual fresh-frozen tumor tissue and more than two years of available survival data. Molecular status otherwise varied across the glioblastoma patients, but none of them carried an isocitrate dehydrogenase mutation. PBMC collection took place before vaccination, two weeks after the third vaccination, and at tumor progression if progression occurred. The Qiagen DNeasy Blood extraction Kit was used for extraction of genomic DNA. The immunoSEQ assay amplified TCRB CDR3 regions from roughly 2 micrograms of genomic DNA, or from all available DNA when less than that amount was available. The multiplex PCR employed 60 forward primers targeting TCR V beta segments and 13 reverse primers targeting J beta segments. To estimate the number of reads per starting template, synthetic control templates were added to each sample at limiting dilution. The Illumina HiSeq System generated sequencing reads of 87 bp. The original pipeline was this. PCR and sequencing errors were removed by a nearest neighbor algorithm that merged closely related sequences. TCR overlap was defined as the percentage of unique tumor TCR beta sequences that were also present in the same patient's peripheral blood. TCRdb re-hosts the immuneACCESS table, in-frame sequences only. Its copies lack some clones; in the studies checked, an unresolved V gene accounts for under half of them, and the cause for the rest is not known. Clone size and the V and J calls come from that table; the DNA yielded D and trimming. The sample has about 21,000 clones on record, 70% to 80% of them singletons. The top ten hold 30% to 45% of the sample.

Points the paper makes about the study in general: The TCR overlap response model with three groups was called speculative and said to need prospective validation. The cohort was small and heterogeneous, with few patients having full blood and tumor sets and even fewer initial-recurrent tumor pairs. TCR clonality showed no direct relationship with survival, which suggests that a diverse polyclonal response may matter. Higher estimated pretreatment TIL content predicted longer time to progression and overall survival after dendritic cell vaccination.

Taken from cysteine to phenylalanine, the CDR3 has 14 residues. CDR3 DNA is the only sequence kept; it has 42 bases, read in frame from the first base. CDR1 and CDR2, looked up from the germline V gene, are SQVTM and ANQGSEA. V is pared back by 8 bases and J by 4 bases, with 18 bases lying between the germline termini. The sequencing here drew on blood, taken before dendritic cell vaccination. The sequence was collected from a human donor with glioblastoma. The chain was built from TRBV29-1 and TRBJ2-1; the D gene is perhaps TRBD1, on 6 matching bases. The CDR3 in this case is CSLLGRGSYNEQFF. The bases read TGCAGCCTCCTAGGCAGGGGTTCTTACAATGAGCAGTTCTTC.